This T cell receptor (beta chain) was identified during a study of blood T cell repertoires in COVID-19. In the study overall: There were acute and convalescent COVID-19 samples, and they came from the United States, Italy and Spain. T cells, B-cell-depleted T cells, or PBMCs supplied cDNA or gDNA.

J gave up 3 bases and V 2 bases, and 8 bases lay outside the gene matches. The CDR3 spans 16 residues. Per the germline V gene, CDR1 is WSHSY and CDR2 is SAAADI. In the original workflow: Amplified reference gene primers provided the basis for estimating nucleated cell counts. Repertoires were generated with immunoSEQ multiplex PCR, while TCRdb's copy carries only in-frame clones and drops some. That table is the source of V, J and clone size, and D and trimming were worked out from the DNA. The table has over 45,000 clones, about 90% seen once. The receptor was derived from a man in his 60s with active COVID-19. The sequenced sample consisted of peripheral blood. This chain uses TRBV10-2 with TRBJ2-7; 9 bases are a match to TRBD2. CDR3 DNA: TGCGCCAGCAGTGAGGGGGGGACTAGCCTACTCTACGAGCAGTACTTC. Its translation: CASSEGGTSLLYEQYF.